The entry below describes one T cell receptor beta chain. The CDR3 has 15 amino acids. The V end lost 0 bases, the J end lost 3 bases, and 12 bases lay between the germline ends. Germline V CDR1 and CDR2: MNHEY, SVGEGT. This specimen belongs to a study of human T cells and chemical hapten exposure. Across the whole study: Diphenylcyclopropenone was applied weekly to patients' scalps across the approximately 24-week study. Patches that contained 0.01% DPC were applied to the upper back and read at 6 days. Enrolled patients were predominantly female and had alopecia areata, totalis or universalis.

The sample's time point: patch test 2, 6 weeks after DPC sensitization. Treatment defined: therapeutic diphenylcyclopropenone sensitization with weekly scalp DPC. Staff drew blood before applying each patch test. TCRdb reprocessed the RACE reads via MiXCR and lists one record per CDR3 protein. The repertoire has 360,000 or so distinct CDR3 sequences, about 6.9% of them found once; the top ten carry about 5%. The chain joins TRBV6-2 or TRBV6-3 to TRBJ2-7, with unresolved D. The specimen was whole blood, collected in connection with sensitization to the hapten diphenylcyclopropenone (DPC). The sequence derives from a woman under 30 with alopecia areata. Some clones in this sample may be carry-over from other donors' samples. CDR3 loop: CASSYSSGPIYEQYF. CDR3 sequence (DNA): TGTGCCAGCAGTTACTCGTCTGGACCCATCTACGAGCAGTACTTC.